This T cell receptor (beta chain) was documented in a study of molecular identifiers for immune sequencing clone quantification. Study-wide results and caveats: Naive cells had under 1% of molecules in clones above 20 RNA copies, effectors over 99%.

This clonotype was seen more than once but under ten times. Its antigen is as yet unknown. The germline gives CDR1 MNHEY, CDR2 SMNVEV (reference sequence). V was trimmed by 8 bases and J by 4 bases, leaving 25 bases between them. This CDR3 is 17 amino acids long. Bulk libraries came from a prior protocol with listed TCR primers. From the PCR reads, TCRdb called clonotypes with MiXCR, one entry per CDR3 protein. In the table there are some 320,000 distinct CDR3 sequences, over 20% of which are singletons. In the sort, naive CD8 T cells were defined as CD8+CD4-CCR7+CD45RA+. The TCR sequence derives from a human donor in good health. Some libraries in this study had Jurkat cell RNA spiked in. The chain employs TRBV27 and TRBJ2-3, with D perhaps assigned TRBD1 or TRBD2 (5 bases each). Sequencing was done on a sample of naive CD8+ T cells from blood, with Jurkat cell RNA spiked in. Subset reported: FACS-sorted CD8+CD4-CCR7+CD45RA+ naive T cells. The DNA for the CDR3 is TGTGCCAGCGGTTCCGAAAAGGGGAGTATGCCCGCAGATACGCAGTATTTT. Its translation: CASGSEKGSMPADTQYF.